Each of the 19 T cell receptor beta chains below was sequenced from the same sample in a study of a mutant IDH1 vaccine in newly diagnosed glioma. Time point defined: week 11, during vaccination. With topical imiquimod, each dose of the vaccine consisted of 300 ug of mutant IDH1 20-mer peptide. Profiling relied on immunoSEQ multiplex PCR, and the TCRdb table lists in-frame clones only, not all of them. The table has some 130,000 clones, roughly 77% seen once; the top ten hold 4.5% to 5.5%. Their antigens remain unidentified. The sample was PBMCs, taken from a glioma patient whose treatment included an IDH1 peptide vaccine. The receptors were sampled from a man aged 40-49 years with glioma.

The V and J genes are TRBV6-1 and TRBJ2-7; 10 nucleotides line up with TRBD1. This CDR3 comprises 14 residues. Germline CDR1 is MNHNS and CDR2 is SASEGT. V lost 4 bases and J lost 2; bases outside the gene matches: 2. DNA of the CDR3: TGTGCCAGCAGTGTAGACAGGGGGCCCTACGAGCAGTACTTC. It encodes CASSVDRGPYEQYF.

The chain joins TRBV29-1 to TRBJ2-3; D remains ambiguous. There are 14 residues in the CDR3. Germline CDR1 reads SQVTM; CDR2 reads ANQGSEA. Between the trimmed V and J ends, which lost 1 base and 0 bases, there was a span of 8 bases. CDR3 coding DNA: TGCAGCGTTGAAGGTAGAACTAGCACAGATACGCAGTATTTT. This sequence encodes CSVEGRTSTDTQYF.

The chain employs TRBV9 and TRBJ2-3, with 10 bases identical to TRBD2. Germline lookup yields CDR1 SGDLS and CDR2 YYNGEE. This CDR3 is 15 amino acids long. Unmatched junction bases numbered 8, after V lost 6 bases and J lost 4 bases. In nucleotides, the CDR3 is TGTGCCAGCACGGCTAGCGGGAGTTGGGCAGATACGCAGTATTTT. Translating it yields CASTASGSWADTQYF. Together with reference TRBV9 and TRBJ2-3, the CDR3 gives the full variable domain: DSGVTQTPKHLITATGQRVTLRCSPRSGDLSVYWYQQSLDQGLQFLIQYYNGEERAKGNILERFSAQQFPDLHSELNLSSLELGDSALYFCASTASGSWADTQYFGPGTRLTVL.

The rearrangement uses TRBV10-2 and TRBJ2-7, with D tentatively TRBD1 (5 bases). The CDR3 is 13 residues long. Per germline, CDR1 WSHSY and CDR2 SAAADI. Trimming left V 2 bases short and J 1 base short, with 6 bases between. CDR3 DNA sequence: TGCGCCAGCAGTGAGAGGGGTTCCTACGAGCAGTACTTC. It specifies CASSERGSYEQYF.

The rearrangement joins TRBV18 to TRBJ1-1; D remains unclear. The CDR3 has 13 amino acids. Deletions cut 4 bases from V and 1 base from J, with 7 bases between. The germline V gene has CDR1 KGHSH and CDR2 LQKENI. CDR3 nucleotide sequence: TGTGCCAGCTCACAATCCCAGAACACTGAAGCTTTCTTT. Protein sequence: CASSQSQNTEAFF.

V and J are TRBV7-2 and TRBJ2-3; no clear D gene. Germline assignment: CDR1 SGHTA and CDR2 FQGNSA. Trimming took 5 bases from V and 2 from J, leaving 5 bases between them. This CDR3 has 12 amino acids. The CDR3 reads CASSRYTDTQYF. CDR3 sequence (DNA): TGTGCCAGCAGCCGATACACAGATACGCAGTATTTT.

This chain joins TRBV18 and TRBJ2-5; TRBD1 agrees at 7 bases. The CDR3 runs to 15 residues. Germline V CDR1 and CDR2: KGHSH, LQKENI. With V trimmed by 2 bases and J by 1 base, 4 bases remained unmatched. CDR3 sequence: CASSPVTGFQETQYF. Written as DNA, the CDR3 is TGTGCCAGCTCACCAGTGACAGGGTTCCAAGAGACCCAGTACTTC.

V gene TRBV6-5 combines with J gene TRBJ2-3, with 7 bases that match TRBD2. This CDR3 comprises 15 residues. Germline V gene data show CDR1 as MNHEY and CDR2 as SVGAGI. With V trimmed by 7 bases and J by 6 bases, 13 bases remained unmatched. The CDR3 is CASTTVAGAFDTQYF. DNA for the CDR3: TGTGCCAGCACCACTGTGGCGGGAGCTTTTGATACGCAGTATTTT.

V is TRBV9 and J is TRBJ2-1; D is uncertain. Germline V gene lookup returns CDR1 SGDLS and CDR2 YYNGEE. This CDR3 spans 15 amino acids. Trimming left V 4 bases short and J 5 bases short, with 16 bases between. CDR3 in amino acids: CASSPRVAGHNEQFF. The CDR3 nucleotides are TGTGCCAGCAGCCCCCGAGTAGCCGGGCACAATGAGCAGTTCTTC.

The chain is built from TRBV2 and TRBJ1-5, with no clear D. This CDR3 is 12 amino acids long. Trimming shortened V by 6 bases and J by 1 base, and 4 bases separated the two germline ends. The germline V gene has CDR1 SNHLY and CDR2 FYNNEI. CDR3: CASSHSNQPQHF. The DNA of the CDR3 is TGTGCCAGCAGCCACAGCAATCAGCCCCAGCATTTT.

This clone was seen more than once but under ten times. This rearrangement joins TRBV14 to TRBJ1-1; D remains ambiguous. Germline V gene lookup returns CDR1 SGHDN and CDR2 FVKESK. V dropped 4 bases and J dropped 0 bases, with 6 bases sitting between them. The CDR3 totals 13 residues. This CDR3 is CASSRELNTEAFF. CDR3 DNA: TGTGCCAGCAGCCGGGAATTGAACACTGAAGCTTTCTTT. Using reference TRBV14 and TRBJ1-1 for the parts outside the CDR3, the full variable domain is EAGVTQFPSHSVIEKGQTVTLRCDPISGHDNLYWYRRVMGKEIKFLLHFVKESKQDESGMPNNRFLAERTGGTYSTLKVQPAELEDSGVYFCASSRELNTEAFFGQGTRLTVV.

The chain links TRBV2 to TRBJ2-3, with unresolved D. The V and J ends lost 7 bases and 4 bases respectively, with 9 bases between them. The germline V gene encodes CDR1 SNHLY and CDR2 FYNNEI. The CDR3 contains 12 residues. The CDR3 DNA follows: TGTGCCAGCATGGTTGGGGCAGATACGCAGTATTTT. Translating gives CASMVGADTQYF.

This clone was recorded once. The chain is built from TRBV6-1 and TRBJ2-3; D may be TRBD1 (8 bases). This CDR3 comprises 13 residues. The germline V gene encodes CDR1 MNHNS and CDR2 SASEGT. The chain's CDR3 is CATNRGGTDTQYF. The CDR3 coding sequence is TGTGCGACAAACAGGGGGGGGACAGATACGCAGTATTTT.

This clone has just one count. The chain links TRBV5-1 to TRBJ2-1; 8 bases align to TRBD1. From germline, CDR1 is SGHRS and CDR2 YFSETQ. Trimming removed 3 bases from V and 2 bases from J; junction bases left unmatched: 4. The CDR3 consists of 15 residues. In DNA form, the CDR3 reads TGCGCCAGCAGCTCGACAGGGGCGGCCTACAATGAGCAGTTCTTC. Translating it yields CASSSTGAAYNEQFF.

The chain combines TRBV6-5 with TRBJ1-3; D is unclear. V lost 6 bases, J lost 4 bases, and 13 bases lay in between. The CDR3 has 14 residues. Germline V gene sequence: CDR1 MNHEY, CDR2 SVGAGI. CDR3 sequence (DNA): TGTGCCAGCAGCAGCGTAGTAGGAGGAAACACCATATATTTT. The encoded protein is CASSSVVGGNTIYF.

The chain recombines TRBV5-6 with TRBJ2-7; D might be TRBD1 (5 bases). With 0 bases removed from V and 5 bases from J, the gap between germline ends came to 12 bases. From germline, CDR1 is SGHDT and CDR2 YYEEEE. CDR3 length equals 14 residues. The CDR3 spells CASSLDQGGHEQYF. CDR3 nucleotide sequence: TGTGCCAGCAGCTTGGATCAGGGTGGCCACGAGCAGTACTTC.

The V and J genes are TRBV7-2 and TRBJ1-2; D remains unclear. CDR1 SGHTA and CDR2 FQGNSA come from the germline V gene. The V end was cut by 1 base, the J end by 0 bases, with 12 bases between. The CDR3 is 16 amino acids. In DNA, the CDR3 is TGTGCCAGCAGCTTAGATTTTGGCCCCTCTAACTATGGCTACACCTTC. It encodes CASSLDFGPSNYGYTF.

A few counts support this clone. The chain links TRBV30 to TRBJ1-1; D gene ambiguous. CDR3 length: 11 residues. Germline loops: CDR1 GTSNPN, CDR2 SVGIG (reference sequence). The ends were cut back, 3 bases at V and 6 bases at J, with 8 bases in the middle. Written as DNA, the CDR3 is TGTGCCTGGAGAGCGTTCGCTGAAGCTTTCTTT. This codes for CAWRAFAEAFF.

The chain recombines TRBV5-1 with TRBJ2-7; D call uncertain. V dropped 4 bases and J dropped 5 bases, with 10 bases sitting between them. The CDR3 loop spans 12 amino acids. The V gene's germline CDR1 is SGHRS and CDR2 YFSETQ. The CDR3 loop reads CASSNPMDEQYF. CDR3 in DNA: TGCGCCAGCAGCAATCCCATGGACGAGCAGTACTTC.